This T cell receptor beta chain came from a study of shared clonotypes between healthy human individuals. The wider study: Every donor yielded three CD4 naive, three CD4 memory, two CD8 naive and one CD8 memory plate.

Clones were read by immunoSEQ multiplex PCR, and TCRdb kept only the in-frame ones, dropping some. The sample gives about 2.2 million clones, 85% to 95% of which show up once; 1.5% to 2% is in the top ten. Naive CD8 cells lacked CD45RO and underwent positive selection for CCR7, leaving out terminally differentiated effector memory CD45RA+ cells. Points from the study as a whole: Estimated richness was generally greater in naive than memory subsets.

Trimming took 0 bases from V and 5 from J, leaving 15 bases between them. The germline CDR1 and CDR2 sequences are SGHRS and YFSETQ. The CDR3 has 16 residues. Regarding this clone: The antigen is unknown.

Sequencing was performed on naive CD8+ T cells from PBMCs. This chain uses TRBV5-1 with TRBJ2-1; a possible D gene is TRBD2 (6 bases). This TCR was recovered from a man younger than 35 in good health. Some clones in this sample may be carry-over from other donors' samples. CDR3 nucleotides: TGCGCCAGCAGCTTGGTTGGAGGGGTAGGGAACAATGAGCAGTTCTTC. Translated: CASSLVGGVGNNEQFF. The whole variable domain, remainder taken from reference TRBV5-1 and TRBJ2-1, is KAGVTQTPRYLIKTRGQQVTLSCSPISGHRSVSWYQQTPGQGLQFLFEYFSETQRNKGNFPGRFSGRQFSNSRSEMNVSTLELGDSALYLCASSLVGGVGNNEQFFGPGTRLTVL.